These T cell receptor beta chains were read from a single sample in a study of T cells in Graves' hyperthyroidism and ophthalmopathy. TCRdb redid the calling of the multiplex PCR reads with MiXCR, one entry per CDR3 protein. There are 500,000 to 600,000 distinct CDR3 sequences in the sample; more than 45% occur only once, and about 8.3% lies in the top ten. Material: peripheral blood or thyroid tissue (not recorded which). These TCRs come from a woman under 30 with Graves' hyperthyroidism. Both conserved end residues are part of each CDR3. The size of a clone is reported for some rows only, either as once, few or many, or as a class for expanded clones.

clone_size j_call cdr3_length v_call cdr3_aa
once TRBJ2-1 17 TRBV6-4 CASSDPVGAGSVNEQFF
. TRBJ2-5 11 TRBV29-1 CSARGYETQYF
. TRBJ1-4 17 TRBV7-9 CASSPPGGRPDNEKLFF
. TRBJ1-1 18 TRBV7-9 CAQGDQTLGVTLNTEAFF
. TRBJ1-2 12 TRBV2 CATTLLSYGYTF
. TRBJ1-2 13 TRBV10-3 CAISTGGNYGYTF
many TRBJ2-2 12 TRBV29-1 CSVDTVTGELFF
few TRBJ1-2 14 TRBV3-1 CASSQGGLSYGYTF
. TRBJ2-7 12 TRBV20-1 CSVWGYSYEQYF
. . 16 TRBV7-8 CASSPLVAGGDNEQFF
. TRBJ2-5 12 TRBV29-1 CSVDPRGETQYF
. TRBJ1-5 17 TRBV13 CASSLGVGRILPGPQHF
many TRBJ1-1 14 TRBV20-1 CSARDGGGRTEAFF
many TRBJ1-1 13 TRBV7-2 CASSLRTAELAFF
many TRBJ2-7 14 TRBV7-7 CASSRSPSGDEQYF
. TRBJ2-5 13 TRBV2 CSGTGTNQETQYF
many TRBJ2-2 14 TRBV7-8 CASSPPGNTGELFF
many TRBJ2-5 14 TRBV9 CASSVGNQQETQYF
. TRBJ2-3 13 TRBV24-1 CATSDPPTDTQYF
once TRBJ2-5 15 TRBV29-1 CTCGTGTGDGETQYF
. TRBJ2-5 15 TRBV20-1 CSAHGASGAEVTQYF
. TRBJ1-1 12 TRBV29-1 CSIWQWNTEAFF
many TRBJ1-1 11 TRBV20-1 CSATGGLEAFF
many TRBJ2-3 15 TRBV9 CASSVVGGSTDTQYF
many TRBJ1-2 12 TRBV29-1 CSVMDRNYGYTF
. TRBJ2-3 18 TRBV12-3/TRBV12-4 CASCEWGGGAASTDTQYF
few TRBJ2-3 12 TRBV24-1 CATRTSTDTQYF
many TRBJ1-2 13 TRBV27 CASSLLEGVGYTF
many TRBJ1-2 16 TRBV7-2 CASSLAPGSDIVGYTF
many TRBJ1-1 17 TRBV12-5 CASGFLHLGGSGTEAFF
. TRBJ2-7 15 TRBV7-3 CASSFAGGDSYEQYF
. TRBJ2-6 20 TRBV2 CASSTDLLSYGESGANVLTF
. TRBJ1-3 15 TRBV7-2 CASSPRRGGSNTIYF
many TRBJ2-2 16 TRBV24-1 CATSDLGQAGPGELFF
. TRBJ2-7 16 TRBV11-1 CASSRTGTGSSYEQYF
. TRBJ2-7 15 TRBV9 CASSVGGRGAYEQYF
. TRBJ2-7 12 TRBV25-1 CASSGTDYEQYF
many TRBJ1-4 14 TRBV2 CASRRQGASEKLFF
. TRBJ2-7 14 TRBV9 CASSVLSGDYEQYF
. TRBJ1-5 15 TRBV20-1 CSASGKGAYNEPQHF
few TRBJ2-5 19 TRBV12-3/TRBV12-4 CASSTRRGQGRKPQETQYF
few TRBJ2-7 12 TRBV7-2 CASSLMAGIEFF
. TRBJ1-2 13 TRBV3-1 CASSQVELRGYTF
. TRBJ2-7 11 TRBV29-1 CSVEFSSGNCF
. TRBJ2-2 12 TRBV11-1 CASRGLVNEQFF
. TRBJ2-7 15 TRBV20-1 CSARMTTSGRYEQYF
. TRBJ1-2 18 TRBV25-1 CASSAPVTPGQGLFGYTF